Presented here are 10 T cell receptor beta chains from one specimen sequenced in a study of early T cells in non-severe SARS-CoV-2 infection. TCRdb redid the calling of the 5' RACE reads with MiXCR, one entry per CDR3 protein. The data show 69,000 or so distinct CDR3 sequences, 3.5% to 6% seen once. Sequencing was performed on whole blood, taken at baseline. These receptor sequences come from an adult who was a healthcare worker with PCR-confirmed SARS-CoV-2 infection or an uninfected control (not recorded which). The donor label of this sample is uncertain.

The chain carries TRBV5-1 and TRBJ2-5; TRBD1 matches 9 bases. Germline V gene sequence: CDR1 SGHRS, CDR2 YFSETQ. V shed 4 bases, J shed 5 bases, and the junction held 6 bases outside the gene matches. The CDR3 sequence is 14 residues long. The CDR3 nucleotides read TGCGCCAGCAGCAAAACAGGGGGCGCGGAGACCCAGTACTTC. Encoded protein: CASSKTGGAETQYF.

The chain employs TRBV5-6 and TRBJ2-3; no reliable D call. The germline V gene encodes CDR1 SGHDT and CDR2 YYEEEE. The CDR3 loop spans 13 amino acids. With 4 bases removed from V and 2 bases from J, the gap between germline ends came to 8 bases. The CDR3 here is CASSPPDTDTQYF. For the CDR3, the DNA is TGTGCCAGCAGCCCACCGGACACAGATACGCAGTATTTT.

This clonotype was observed many times. The chain couples TRBV19 to TRBJ1-1; D uncertain. The germline V and J ends were trimmed by 5 bases and 5 bases, with 15 bases remaining between them. This CDR3 is 14 amino acids long. Per germline, CDR1 LNHDA and CDR2 SQIVND (reference sequence). DNA for the CDR3: TGTGCCAGTAGTCCCACAGAAGTATGGACTGAAGCTTTCTTT. Residues: CASSPTEVWTEAFF.

This clonotype came up a few times. The chain has TRBV10-3 and TRBJ1-5; 9 bases map to TRBD1. The CDR3 covers 17 residues. Germline V lookup: CDR1 ENHRY, CDR2 SYGVKD. The V gene end was trimmed by 2 bases and the J gene end by 0 bases; junction bases not matched to a gene: 5. CDR3 DNA: TGTGCCATCAGTGAGGGACAGGGGTCTAATAGCAATCAGCCCCAGCATTTT. It specifies CAISEGQGSNSNQPQHF.

This clonotype was observed many times. The chain employs TRBV11-2 and TRBJ1-3; no reliable D call. From germline, CDR1 is SGHAT and CDR2 FQNNGV. The CDR3 length is 15 residues. Trimming removed 5 bases from V and 0 bases from J, with 11 bases in between. The CDR3 sequence is CASSPGQASGNTIYF. The CDR3, as DNA: TGTGCCAGCAGCCCGGGCCAGGCCTCTGGAAACACCATATATTTT.

In this sample, this clonotype turned up many times. This CDR3 reads CASSPRPGRDSGNTIYF. The CDR3 region has the DNA TGTGCCAGCTCACCAAGGCCGGGACGGGACTCTGGAAACACCATATATTTT. The chain couples TRBV18 to TRBJ1-3, with D perhaps matching TRBD1 (5 bases). The germline V gene encodes CDR1 KGHSH and CDR2 LQKENI. V lost 2 bases to trimming and J lost 0 bases, with 14 bases between them. The CDR3 totals 17 residues.

Many counts were recorded for this clonotype. The chain has TRBV29-1 and TRBJ2-1; D not resolved. There are 15 residues in the CDR3. The ends were cut back, 6 bases at V and 0 bases at J, with 15 bases in the middle. The germline CDR1 and CDR2 sequences are SQVTM and ANQGSEA. CDR3 sequence: CSVPMTPLSYNEQFF. CDR3 nucleotides: TGCAGCGTGCCAATGACACCGCTCTCCTACAATGAGCAGTTCTTC.

A few counts support this clonotype. The chain carries TRBV15 and TRBJ2-3, with D possibly called TRBD1 or TRBD2 (5 bases each). Germline CDR1 LNHNV, CDR2 YYDKDF (reference sequence). CDR3 length: 15 amino acids. V was pared by 0 bases and J by 6 bases, with 13 bases between. CDR3 DNA: TGTGCCACCAGCAGAGACCCCTCCTGGGGGGATACGCAGTATTTT. Residues: CATSRDPSWGDTQYF.

This clonotype came up many times. The chain combines TRBV6-5 with TRBJ2-2, with D perhaps matching TRBD2 (5 bases). CDR1 is MNHEY and CDR2 is SVGAGI in the germline V gene. CDR3 length equals 15 residues. The V and J ends lost 4 bases and 1 base respectively, with 10 bases between them. CDR3: CASSSGRLNTGELFF. The CDR3 DNA is TGTGCCAGCAGTTCGGGGAGACTGAACACCGGGGAGCTGTTTTTT.

Points on this clonotype: A much larger clone lies a single base off, so this may be a read error. This chain joins TRBV6-5 and TRBJ2-3; no firm D call. From germline, CDR1 is MNHEY and CDR2 SVGAGI. There are 18 residues in the CDR3. CDR3 sequence reads: CARSYSSSTGPFTDTQYF. The CDR3, as DNA: TGTGCCAGAAGTTACTCGAGCAGTACGGGTCCCTTCACAGATACGCAGTATTTT.